The present T cell receptor beta chain was sequenced within a study of blood T cell repertoires in COVID-19. Looking at the study overall: The samples span acute and convalescent COVID-19 from the United States, Italy and Spain. Nucleic acid was either cDNA or gDNA, and it came from T cells, B-cell-depleted T cells, or PBMCs.

As processed by the authors: From reference gene primer amplification, estimates of nucleated cell counts were derived. The protocol was immunoSEQ multiplex PCR, while the TCRdb copy is restricted to in-frame clones and leaves out a portion. The V and J calls and clone size were taken over from that table, and D and trimming were inferred from the DNA. The sample holds approximately 230,000 clones; approximately 90% are singletons and the top ten take 3% to 3.5%. The CDR3 spans 13 residues. V shed 3 bases, J shed 4 bases, and the junction held 2 bases outside the gene matches. Input material: peripheral blood. The chain combines TRBV12-3 or TRBV12-4 with TRBJ1-1, with TRBD1 matching over 7 bases. The TCR comes from a man aged 18-30 years with active or convalescent COVID-19. The CDR3 here is CASSLTGFTEAFF. The DNA for the CDR3 is TGTGCCAGCAGTTTGACAGGGTTCACTGAAGCTTTCTTT.